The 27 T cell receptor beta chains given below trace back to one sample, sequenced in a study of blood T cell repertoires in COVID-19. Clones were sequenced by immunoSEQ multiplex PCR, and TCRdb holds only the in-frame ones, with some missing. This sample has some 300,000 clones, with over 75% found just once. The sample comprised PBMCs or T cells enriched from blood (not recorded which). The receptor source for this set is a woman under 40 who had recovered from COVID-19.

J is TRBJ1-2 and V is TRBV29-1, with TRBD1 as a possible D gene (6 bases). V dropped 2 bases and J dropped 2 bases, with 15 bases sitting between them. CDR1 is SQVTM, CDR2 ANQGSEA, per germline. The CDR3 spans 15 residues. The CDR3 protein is CSVESRKQGNYGYTF. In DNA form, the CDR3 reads TGCAGCGTTGAATCCCGGAAACAGGGAAACTATGGCTACACCTTC.

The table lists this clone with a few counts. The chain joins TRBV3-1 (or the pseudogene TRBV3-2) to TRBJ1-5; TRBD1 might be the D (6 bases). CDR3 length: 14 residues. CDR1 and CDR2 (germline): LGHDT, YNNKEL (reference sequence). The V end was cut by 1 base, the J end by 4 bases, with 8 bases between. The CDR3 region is CASSQGTVNQPQHF. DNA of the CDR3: TGTGCCAGCAGCCAAGGGACAGTTAATCAGCCCCAGCATTTT.

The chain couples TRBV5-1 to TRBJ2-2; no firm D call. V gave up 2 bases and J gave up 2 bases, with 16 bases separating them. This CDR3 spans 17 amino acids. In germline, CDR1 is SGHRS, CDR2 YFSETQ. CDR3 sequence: CASSFGFGRGNTGELFF. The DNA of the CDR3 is TGCGCCAGCAGCTTCGGGTTTGGCCGCGGTAACACCGGGGAGCTGTTTTTT.

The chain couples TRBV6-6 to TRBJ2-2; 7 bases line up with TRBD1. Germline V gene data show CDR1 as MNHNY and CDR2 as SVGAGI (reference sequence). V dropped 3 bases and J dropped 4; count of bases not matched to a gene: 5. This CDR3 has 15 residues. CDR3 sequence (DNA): TGTGCCAGCAGTTATAGGGGGCAGGGCACCGGGGAGCTGTTTTTT. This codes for CASSYRGQGTGELFF.

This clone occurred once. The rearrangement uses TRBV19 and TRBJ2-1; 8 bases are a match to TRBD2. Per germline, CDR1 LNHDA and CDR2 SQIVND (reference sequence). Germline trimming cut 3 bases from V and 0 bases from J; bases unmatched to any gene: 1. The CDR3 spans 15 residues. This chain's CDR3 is CASSIGLASYNEQFF. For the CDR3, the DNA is TGTGCCAGTAGTATCGGACTAGCCTCCTACAATGAGCAGTTCTTC.

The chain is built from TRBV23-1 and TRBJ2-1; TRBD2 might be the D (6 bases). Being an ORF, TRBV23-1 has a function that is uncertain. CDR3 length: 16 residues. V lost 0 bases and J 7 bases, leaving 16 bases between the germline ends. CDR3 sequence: CASSQSGLQVRNEQFF. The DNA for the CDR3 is TGCGCCAGCAGTCAATCAGGACTACAAGTCAGGAATGAGCAGTTCTTC.

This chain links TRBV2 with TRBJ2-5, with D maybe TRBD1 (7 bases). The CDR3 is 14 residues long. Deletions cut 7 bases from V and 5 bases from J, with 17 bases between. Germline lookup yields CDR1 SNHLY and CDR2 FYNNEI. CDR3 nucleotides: TGTGCCAGCACATGGGTGGCAGGGGGGGAGACCCAGTACTTC. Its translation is CASTWVAGGETQYF.

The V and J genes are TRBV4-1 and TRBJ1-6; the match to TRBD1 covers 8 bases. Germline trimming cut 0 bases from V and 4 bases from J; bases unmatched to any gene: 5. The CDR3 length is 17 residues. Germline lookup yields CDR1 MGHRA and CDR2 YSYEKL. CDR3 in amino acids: CASSQDRDRIYNSPLHF. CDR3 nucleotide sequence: TGCGCCAGCAGCCAAGATCGGGACAGGATATATAATTCACCCCTCCACTTT.

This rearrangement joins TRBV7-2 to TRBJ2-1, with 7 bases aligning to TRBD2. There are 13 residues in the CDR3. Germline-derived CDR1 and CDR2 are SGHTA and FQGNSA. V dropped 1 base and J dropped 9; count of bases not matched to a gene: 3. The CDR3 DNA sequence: TGTGCCAGCAGCTTAGATGGGGGGGGTGAGCAGTTCTTC. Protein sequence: CASSLDGGGEQFF.

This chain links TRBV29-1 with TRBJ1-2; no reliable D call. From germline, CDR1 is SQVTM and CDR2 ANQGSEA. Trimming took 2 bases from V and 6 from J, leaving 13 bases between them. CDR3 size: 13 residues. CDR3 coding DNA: TGCAGCGTTGAACGGGTGAGGCTCGATGGCTACACCTTC. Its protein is CSVERVRLDGYTF.

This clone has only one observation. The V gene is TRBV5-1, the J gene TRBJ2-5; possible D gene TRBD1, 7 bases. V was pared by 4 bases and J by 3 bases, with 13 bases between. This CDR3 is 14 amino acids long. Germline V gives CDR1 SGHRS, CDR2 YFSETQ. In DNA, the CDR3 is TGCGCCAGCAGCCAAGGAGGGACAGAAGAGACCCAGTACTTC. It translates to CASSQGGTEETQYF.

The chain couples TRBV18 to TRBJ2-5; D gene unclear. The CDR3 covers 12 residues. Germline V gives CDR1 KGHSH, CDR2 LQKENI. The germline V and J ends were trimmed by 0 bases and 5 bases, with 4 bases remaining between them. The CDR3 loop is CASSPPQETQYF. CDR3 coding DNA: TGTGCCAGCTCACCACCACAGGAGACCCAGTACTTC.

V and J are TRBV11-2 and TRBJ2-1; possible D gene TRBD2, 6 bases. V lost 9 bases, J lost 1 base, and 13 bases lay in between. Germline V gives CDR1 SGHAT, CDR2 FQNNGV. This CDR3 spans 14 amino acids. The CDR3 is CASGAGLSYNEQFF. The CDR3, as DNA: TGTGCCAGTGGGGCGGGGCTTTCCTACAATGAGCAGTTCTTC.

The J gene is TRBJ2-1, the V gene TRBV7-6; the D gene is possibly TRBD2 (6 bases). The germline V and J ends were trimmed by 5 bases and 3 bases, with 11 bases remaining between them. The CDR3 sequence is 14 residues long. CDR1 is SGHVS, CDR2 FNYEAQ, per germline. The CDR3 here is CASSRRGDYNEQFF. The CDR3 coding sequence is TGTGCCAGCAGCCGGCGGGGAGACTACAATGAGCAGTTCTTC.

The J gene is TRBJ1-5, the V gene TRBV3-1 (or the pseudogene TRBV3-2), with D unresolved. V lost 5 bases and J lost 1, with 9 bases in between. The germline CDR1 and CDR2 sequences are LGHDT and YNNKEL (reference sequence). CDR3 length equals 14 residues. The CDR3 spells CASSRRLSNQPQHF. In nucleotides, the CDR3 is TGTGCCAGCAGCAGGAGACTGAGCAATCAGCCCCAGCATTTT.

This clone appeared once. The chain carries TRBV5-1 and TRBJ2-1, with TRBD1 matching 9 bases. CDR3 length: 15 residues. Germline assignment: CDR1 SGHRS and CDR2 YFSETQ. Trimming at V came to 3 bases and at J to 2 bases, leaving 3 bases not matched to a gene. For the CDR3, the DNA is TGCGCCAGCAGCTCACAGGGGGCTACCTACAATGAGCAGTTCTTC. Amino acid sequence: CASSSQGATYNEQFF.

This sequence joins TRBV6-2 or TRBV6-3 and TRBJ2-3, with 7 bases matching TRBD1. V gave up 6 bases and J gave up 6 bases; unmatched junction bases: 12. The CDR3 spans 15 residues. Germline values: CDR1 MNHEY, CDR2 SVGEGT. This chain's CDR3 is CASSTLSRGRDTQYF. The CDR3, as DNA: TGTGCCAGCAGCACATTAAGTAGGGGGCGCGATACGCAGTATTTT.

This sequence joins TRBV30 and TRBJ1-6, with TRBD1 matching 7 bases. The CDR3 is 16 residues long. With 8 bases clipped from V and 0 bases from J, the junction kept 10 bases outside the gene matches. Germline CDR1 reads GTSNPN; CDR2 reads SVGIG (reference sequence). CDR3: CASDTGEGSYNSPLHF. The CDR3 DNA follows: TGTGCCAGCGATACAGGGGAAGGCTCCTATAATTCACCCCTCCACTTT.

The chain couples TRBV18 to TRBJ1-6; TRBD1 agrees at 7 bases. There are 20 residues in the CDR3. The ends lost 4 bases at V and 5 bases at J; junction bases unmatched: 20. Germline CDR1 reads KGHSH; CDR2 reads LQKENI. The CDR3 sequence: CASSLKSDRSSLGNNSPLHF. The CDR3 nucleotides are TGTGCCAGCTCACTGAAATCGGACAGGTCCTCTCTAGGAAATAATTCACCCCTCCACTTT. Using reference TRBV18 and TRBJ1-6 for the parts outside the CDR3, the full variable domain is NAGVMQNPRHLVRRRGQEARLRCSPMKGHSHVYWYRQLPEEGLKFMVYLQKENIIDESGMPKERFSAEFPKEGPSILRIQQVVRGDSAAYFCASSLKSDRSSLGNNSPLHFGNGTRLTVT.

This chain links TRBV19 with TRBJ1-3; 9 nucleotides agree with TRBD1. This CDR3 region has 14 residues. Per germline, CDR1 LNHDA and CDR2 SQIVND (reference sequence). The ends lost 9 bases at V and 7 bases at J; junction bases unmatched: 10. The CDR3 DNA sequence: TGTGCCAGCACCGGGACAGGGTTGTGGAACACCATATATTTT. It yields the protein CASTGTGLWNTIYF.

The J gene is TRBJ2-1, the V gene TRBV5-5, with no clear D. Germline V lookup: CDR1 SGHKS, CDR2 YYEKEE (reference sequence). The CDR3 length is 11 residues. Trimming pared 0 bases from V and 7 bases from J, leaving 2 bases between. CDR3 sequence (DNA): TGTGCCAGCAGCTTGGCTAATGAGCAGTTCTTC. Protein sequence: CASSLANEQFF.

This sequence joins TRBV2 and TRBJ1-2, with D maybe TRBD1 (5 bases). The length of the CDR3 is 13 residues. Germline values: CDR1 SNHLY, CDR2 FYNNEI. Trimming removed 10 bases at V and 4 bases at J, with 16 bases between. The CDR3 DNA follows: TGTGCCACTACGACAGCAAGCTTCTATGGCTACACCTTC. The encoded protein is CATTTASFYGYTF.

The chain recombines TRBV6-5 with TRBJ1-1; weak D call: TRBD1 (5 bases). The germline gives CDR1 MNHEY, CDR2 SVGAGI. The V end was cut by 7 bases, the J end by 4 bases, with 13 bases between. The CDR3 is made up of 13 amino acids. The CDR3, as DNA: TGTGCCAGCACAGCTCAGACAGTCACTGAAGCTTTCTTT. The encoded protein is CASTAQTVTEAFF.

The DNA for the CDR3 is TGTGCCAGCAACAAAGACATGCCCACTGAAGCTTTCTTT. Protein product: CASNKDMPTEAFF. This chain joins TRBV12-3 or TRBV12-4 and TRBJ1-1, with D hard to call. V was clipped by 7 bases and J by 4 bases, with 13 bases between them. The CDR3 sequence is 13 residues long.

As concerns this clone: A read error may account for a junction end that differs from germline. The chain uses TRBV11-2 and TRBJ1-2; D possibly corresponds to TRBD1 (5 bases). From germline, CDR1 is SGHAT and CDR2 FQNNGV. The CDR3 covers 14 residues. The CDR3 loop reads CASSSPGGAGPYNF. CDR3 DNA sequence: TGTGCCAGCAGCTCCCCCGGCGGGGCAGGGCCCTACAACTTC.

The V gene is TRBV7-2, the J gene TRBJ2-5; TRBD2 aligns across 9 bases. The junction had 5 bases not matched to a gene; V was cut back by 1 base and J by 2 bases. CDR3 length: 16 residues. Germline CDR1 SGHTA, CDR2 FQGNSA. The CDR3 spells CASSLGLAGIQETQYF. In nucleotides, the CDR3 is TGTGCCAGCAGCTTAGGGCTAGCGGGGATACAAGAGACCCAGTACTTC.

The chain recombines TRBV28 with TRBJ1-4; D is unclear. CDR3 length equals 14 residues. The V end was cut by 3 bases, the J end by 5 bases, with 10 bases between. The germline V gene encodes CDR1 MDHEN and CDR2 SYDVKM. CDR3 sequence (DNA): TGTGCCAGCAGTTTGGAGAGACTGAATGAAAAACTGTTTTTT. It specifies CASSLERLNEKLFF. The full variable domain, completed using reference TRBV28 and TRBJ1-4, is DVKVTQSSRYLVKRTGEKVFLECVQDMDHENMFWYRQDPGLGLRLIYFSYDVKMKEKGDIPEGYSVSREKKERFSLILESASTNQTSMYLCASSLERLNEKLFFGSGTQLSVL.